Presented here are 24 T cell receptor beta chains from one specimen sequenced in a study of T cell responses to AZD1222 COVID-19 vaccine (dated by TCRdb to about 2021). The time point label corresponds to: baseline before first vaccination. Library construction relied on the immunoSEQ multiplex PCR assay. The table comes from immuneACCESS by way of TCRdb, which keeps in-frame sequences with V and J called. Part of the clones is missing from these tables; in studies checked, under half for an unresolved V gene and the rest for unknown reasons. The sample table contains roughly 150,000 clones; only one count was recorded for less than 95% of them. The leading ten clones occupy 4% to 5.5% of the sample. The sequencing here drew on peripheral blood, taken on day 0 of AZD1222 vaccination. The receptors stem from an adult in good health.

The CDR3 loop reads CATSPLGLEMNTGELFF. CDR3 DNA sequence: TGTGCCACCAGTCCGCTGGGACTAGAGATGAACACCGGGGAGCTGTTTTTT. This chain connects TRBV15 to TRBJ2-2; 8 bases map to TRBD2. Germline V CDR1 and CDR2: LNHNV, YYDKDF (reference sequence). The CDR3 contains 17 residues. The ends lost 6 bases at V and 1 base at J; junction bases unmatched: 10.

This sequence joins TRBV3-1 (or the pseudogene TRBV3-2) and TRBJ2-3; 11 nucleotides align to TRBD2. With V trimmed by 0 bases and J by 3 bases, 11 bases remained unmatched. The germline gives CDR1 LGHDT, CDR2 YNNKEL (reference sequence). This CDR3 region has 19 residues. The CDR3 DNA reads as TGTGCCAGCAGCCAAGAACCTAGCGGGAGGAGGGACGGTACAGATACGCAGTATTTT. Translating gives CASSQEPSGRRDGTDTQYF.

The V gene is TRBV3-1 (or the pseudogene TRBV3-2), the J gene TRBJ1-5; the D is unclear. The V gene lost 0 bases and the J gene lost 0 bases, with 6 bases spanning the gap. This CDR3 region has 15 residues. Germline loops: CDR1 LGHDT, CDR2 YNNKEL (reference sequence). In nucleotides, the CDR3 is TGTGCCAGCAGCCAAGATACCGTTAGCAATCAGCCCCAGCATTTT. This encodes CASSQDTVSNQPQHF.

The table lists this clone with a count of one. The J gene is TRBJ1-5, the V gene TRBV5-1; 7 nucleotides match TRBD1. This CDR3 has 13 amino acids. Germline V gene lookup returns CDR1 SGHRS and CDR2 YFSETQ. The trim removed 4 bases at V and 6 bases at J, leaving 4 bases unmatched. The CDR3: CASSPQGGQPQHF. CDR3 sequence (DNA): TGCGCCAGCAGCCCGCAGGGGGGTCAGCCCCAGCATTTT.

The genes are TRBV30 and TRBJ2-7, with 7 bases identical to TRBD1. The CDR3 length is 15 residues. The germline gives CDR1 GTSNPN, CDR2 SVGIG (reference sequence). Germline trimming cut 3 bases from V and 2 bases from J; bases unmatched to any gene: 10. The CDR3 region is CAWSPQGRSPYEQYF. CDR3 DNA sequence: TGTGCCTGGAGCCCACAGGGGCGATCACCCTACGAGCAGTACTTC.

In its sample, this clone was seen a few times. The DNA of the CDR3 is TGTGCCAGCAGCTTAGCGTTTGGGCTAGCGGGAGAGTACGAGCAGTACTTC. This codes for CASSLAFGLAGEYEQYF. V and J are TRBV7-2 and TRBJ2-7, with TRBD2 matching 10 bases. CDR1 is SGHTA, CDR2 FQGNSA, per germline. This CDR3 contains 17 residues. The V gene end was trimmed by 0 bases and the J gene end by 4 bases; junction bases not matched to a gene: 9.

This chain uses TRBV13 with TRBJ2-5; D might be TRBD1 (6 bases). The V and J ends lost 3 bases and 5 bases respectively, with 7 bases between them. This CDR3 region has 12 residues. The V gene's germline CDR1 is PRHDT and CDR2 FYEKMQ (reference sequence). CDR3 DNA sequence: TGTGCCAGCAGCTTTAGGGGGGAGACCCAGTACTTC. It translates to CASSFRGETQYF.

The chain carries TRBV19 and TRBJ2-5, with 9 bases fitting TRBD2. Losses at the gene ends were 3 bases for V and 5 bases for J; bases not matched to a gene: 16. The CDR3 has 18 residues. The germline V gene has CDR1 LNHDA and CDR2 SQIVND (reference sequence). CDR3 bases: TGTGCCAGTAGTATCCGACTCACCGGGACTAGCTTTGGGGAGACCCAGTACTTC. Protein: CASSIRLTGTSFGETQYF.

The genes are TRBV2 and TRBJ1-5, with a weak D call TRBD1 (6 bases). V was clipped by 6 bases and J by 0 bases, with 18 bases between them. CDR1 and CDR2 (germline): SNHLY, FYNNEI. The CDR3 runs 17 residues. CDR3 DNA sequence: TGTGCCAGCAGGGCAGGACAGTATGGGTATAGCAATCAGCCCCAGCATTTT. Residues: CASRAGQYGYSNQPQHF.

This clone came up a few times. The chain couples TRBV5-6 to TRBJ2-7; D is uncertain. The germline gives CDR1 SGHDT, CDR2 YYEEEE. V lost 1 base, J lost 2 bases, and 7 bases lay in between. The CDR3 is 13 amino acids. CDR3 coding DNA: TGTGCCAGCAGCTTGTTTAGGCCCTACGAGCAGTACTTC. It translates to CASSLFRPYEQYF.

The chain couples TRBV7-8 to TRBJ2-7; D remains unclear. V lost 4 bases and J 6 bases, leaving 13 bases between the germline ends. Germline values: CDR1 SGHVS, CDR2 FQNEAQ. This CDR3 is 13 amino acids long. The CDR3 sequence is CASSWGLSGEQYF. The CDR3, as DNA: TGTGCCAGCAGCTGGGGTCTCTCGGGCGAGCAGTACTTC.

In this sample, this clone turned up once. V and J are TRBV2 and TRBJ2-7; 7 bases match TRBD1. Germline CDR1 SNHLY, CDR2 FYNNEI. J was trimmed by 0 bases and V by 4 bases; bases with no gene match: 6. The CDR3 is 15 amino acids. The CDR3 loop reads CASSVGQPSSYEQYF. CDR3 in DNA: TGTGCCAGCAGTGTGGGACAGCCGAGCTCCTACGAGCAGTACTTC.

V and J are TRBV21-1 and TRBJ1-3; no DNA check was done on the table's D call, TRBD1. TRBV21-1 is classified as a pseudogene. The length of the CDR3 is 21 residues. The CDR3 nucleotides read TGTGCCAGCAGCAAAGAATCGGCGACAGGACCTCCACCTCCATCTGGAAACACCATATATTTT. Its translation is CASSKESATGPPPPSGNTIYF.

The chain is built from TRBV20-1 and TRBJ2-5; no clear D gene. The CDR3 extends over 11 amino acids. V was cut by 3 bases and J by 5 bases, with 7 bases left in between. Germline V gene lookup returns CDR1 DFQATT and CDR2 SNEGSKA (reference sequence). CDR3 loop: CSASIRETQYF. DNA of the CDR3: TGCAGTGCTAGTATTCGGGAGACCCAGTACTTC.

The chain employs TRBV24-1 and TRBJ1-4; weak D call: TRBD1 (5 bases). The germline V gene encodes CDR1 KGHDR and CDR2 SFDVKD. With 4 bases removed from V and 8 bases from J, the gap between germline ends came to 13 bases. CDR3 length: 14 residues. The DNA of the CDR3 is TGTGCCACCAGTGAAACAGGCGGGGGGGAAAAACTGTTTTTT. This sequence encodes CATSETGGGEKLFF.

J is TRBJ2-3 and V is TRBV19, with 7 bases identical to TRBD2. CDR3 length equals 13 residues. Trimming took 8 bases from V and 6 from J; bases not matched to a gene: 8. CDR1 is LNHDA, CDR2 SQIVND, per germline (reference sequence). CDR3 bases: TGTGCCAGTGGGGACTACGCGGAGGATACGCAGTATTTT. Its protein is CASGDYAEDTQYF.

The chain links TRBV6-6 to TRBJ1-1; no firm D call. The CDR3 spans 13 residues. Trimming took 10 bases from V and 0 from J, leaving 12 bases between them. CDR1 is MNHNY, CDR2 SVGAGI, per germline (reference sequence). The CDR3 reads CATHSRVNTEAFF. DNA of the CDR3: TGTGCCACCCATAGCCGTGTGAACACTGAAGCTTTCTTT.

This chain uses TRBV27 with TRBJ2-7; the D gene is possibly TRBD2 (6 bases). CDR1 and CDR2 from the germline V gene are MNHEY and SMNVEV (reference sequence). V lost 5 bases and J 5 bases, leaving 13 bases between the germline ends. The CDR3 is 13 amino acids. DNA of the CDR3: TGTGCCAGCAGTATCCGTAGCGGCAACGAGCAGTACTTC. The encoded protein is CASSIRSGNEQYF.

The J gene is TRBJ2-7, the V gene TRBV5-4; D is possibly TRBD2 (7 bases). The CDR3 has 14 residues. V was cut by 9 bases and J by 4 bases, with 20 bases left in between. Germline V gene data show CDR1 as SGHNT and CDR2 as YYREEE (reference sequence). CDR3 nucleotide sequence: TGTGCCACCCAAACGTTGGGGGGGGCTTACGAGCAGTACTTC. It translates to CATQTLGGAYEQYF. The full variable domain, with the rest looked up from reference TRBV5-4 and TRBJ2-7, is ETGVTQSPTHLIKTRGQQVTLRCSSQSGHNTVSWYQQALGQGPQFIFQYYREEENGRGNFPPRFSGLQFPNYSSELNVNALELDDSALYLCATQTLGGAYEQYFGPGTRLTVT.

The chain links TRBV28 to TRBJ1-1, with D tentatively TRBD1 (5 bases). This CDR3 is built from 15 residues. Germline CDR1 MDHEN, CDR2 SYDVKM. Between the trimmed V and J ends, which lost 3 bases and 1 base, there was a span of 12 bases. The CDR3 DNA is TGTGCCAGCAGTTTGCCGGGACTCAGGAACACTGAAGCTTTCTTT. Translating it yields CASSLPGLRNTEAFF.

The rearrangement links TRBV7-6 to TRBJ1-1; tentatively, D is TRBD1 (6 bases). The CDR3 spans 13 residues. Germline-derived CDR1 and CDR2 are SGHVS and FNYEAQ. V was trimmed by 2 bases and J by 3 bases, leaving 7 bases between them. CDR3 protein: CASSLRGDTEAFF. CDR3 in DNA: TGTGCCAGCAGCTTAAGGGGGGACACTGAAGCTTTCTTT.

This clone showed up just a few times. The V call is TRBV6-6, the J call TRBJ1-6; D might be TRBD1 (6 bases). The CDR3 spans 13 residues. With 6 bases removed from V and 10 bases from J, the gap between germline ends came to 13 bases. CDR1 MNHNY and CDR2 SVGAGI come from the germline V gene (reference sequence). In DNA, the CDR3 is TGTGCCAGCAGGGAACAGGGAAGCTCACCCCTCCACTTT. It translates to CASREQGSSPLHF.

The chain is built from TRBV2 and TRBJ1-1, with D unclear. V was pared by 4 bases and J by 1 base, with 10 bases between. The CDR3 has 14 residues. The germline V gene has CDR1 SNHLY and CDR2 FYNNEI. The CDR3 is CASSGNGRNTEAFF. CDR3 nucleotides: TGTGCCAGCAGTGGTAATGGCAGGAACACTGAAGCTTTCTTT.

This clone was detected only a few times. The CDR3, as DNA: TGTGCCAGCAGCCCTGGGACAGCCGGCACTGAAGCTTTCTTT. This gives the protein CASSPGTAGTEAFF. V and J are TRBV7-3 and TRBJ1-1, with TRBD1 identical over 7 bases. The V and J ends lost 5 bases and 4 bases, in that order; junction bases with no gene match: 7. Germline values: CDR1 SGHTA, CDR2 FQGTGA. CDR3 length equals 14 residues. The variable domain in full, with the rest retrieved from reference TRBV7-3 and TRBJ1-1, is GAGVSQTPSNKVTEKGKYVELRCDPISGHTALYWYRQSLGQGPEFLIYFQGTGAADDSGLPNDRFFAVRPEGSVSTLKIQRTERGDSAVYLCASSPGTAGTEAFFGQGTRLTVV.